This TCR beta chain emerged from a study of blood T cell repertoires in COVID-19. About the research overall: COVID-19 samples collected from the United States, Italy and Spain covered acute and convalescent phases.

Using immunoSEQ multiplex PCR, the repertoire was profiled, and TCRdb retains in-frame clones only, with some absent. The sample has roughly 110,000 clones; over 70% are singletons. This clone was found a few times. The sequence derives from a human donor with acute or convalescent COVID-19. The donor label of this sample is uncertain. The source material was peripheral blood.

This CDR3 is CATSDPAGGLRGTGELFF. CDR3 bases: TGTGCCACCAGTGACCCAGCGGGGGGACTACGGGGGACCGGGGAGCTGTTTTTT. The chain couples TRBV24-1 to TRBJ2-2, with 9 bases matching TRBD2. The CDR3 covers 18 residues. The V gene's germline CDR1 is KGHDR and CDR2 SFDVKD. V dropped 4 bases and J dropped 5; count of bases not matched to a gene: 13.